This note documents a single T cell receptor (beta chain) sequence. What antigen it recognizes has not been identified. Base qualities are not recorded, but no much larger clone differs from it by a single base. The data were taken from a study of technical replicates of blood from a handful of donors (dated by TCRdb to about 2017). Preparation of the library involved the immunoSEQ multiplex PCR assay. TCRdb re-hosts the immuneACCESS table, in-frame sequences only. Its copies lack some clones; in the studies checked, an unresolved V gene accounts for under half of them, and the cause for the rest is not known. This sample lists about 69,000 clones; 75% to 90% were detected once. Approximately 5% of the sample rests with the top ten. Spanning cysteine to phenylalanine, the CDR3 consists of 15 amino acids. CDR3 DNA is the only sequence kept; it has 45 bases, read in frame from the first base. V was cut back by 4 bases and J by 1 base, leaving a gap of 13 bases between them. Via the germline V gene, CDR1 is SGHTA and CDR2 FQGNSA.

Input material: PBMCs. The clonotype comes from a human donor in good health. Some clones in this sample may be carry-over from other donors' samples. This sequence uses TRBV7-2 and TRBJ1-1, with the D gene call left open. The nucleotides read TGTGCCAGCAGCTCAGGATCCCCGCGGAACACTGAAGCTTTCTTT. Its protein reads: CASSSGSPRNTEAFF.